This TCR beta chain was sequenced in a study of regulatory T cells in long-lasting Graves disease (dated by TCRdb to the early 2020s). Regarding the study in general: To count as having persistent Graves' disease, a patient had to have received antithyroid drug treatment for over 5 years with TSH receptor autoantibodies remaining persistently positive. The study was registered as a clinical trial and conducted in China. Persistent Graves' disease patients were compared with newly diagnosed Graves' disease patients by peripheral blood TCR sequencing and RNA sequencing. Persistent Graves' disease patients in the clinical cohort had taken antithyroid drugs for around 11 years on average. A total of around 35 samples underwent TCR sequencing, from about 13 patients with persistent Graves' disease and about 20 patients with newly diagnosed Graves' disease. The full study reports these points: Only peripheral blood was studied, because thyroid tissue, the primary lesion, was inaccessible. Persistent Graves' disease patients showed lower TCR Shannon entropy and fewer highly expanded clones than newly diagnosed patients, suggesting clonal expansion. More public clonotypes were shared among persistent patients (around 2,600) than among newly diagnosed patients (966). The small sample size was acknowledged by the authors as a limitation that may reduce accuracy. Only the TCR beta chain was sequenced and analyzed.

A word on this clonotype: No cognate antigen has been identified for it. This may be a read error: a much more frequent sequence differs by one nucleotide.

This specimen's time point label, per the study, means: persistent/refractory GD, antithyroid drugs over 5 years with positive TRAb. For both TCR sequencing and RNA sequencing, RNA was extracted from PBMCs using TRIzol. Graves' disease was diagnosed according to American Thyroid Association guidelines. The patients came from an endocrinology department in Xi'an, China. From each patient, 7.5 to 9.5 milliliters of peripheral blood was collected into an EDTA anticoagulant tube. Ficoll Paque Plus density gradient separation was used to isolate PBMCs, and no additional T cell sorting was done. An Agilent 2100 Bioanalyzer and agarose gel were used to assess RNA quality, and a NanoDrop 2000 was used to measure RNA concentration. Library preparation was by multiplex PCR. The instrument given in TCRdb is Illumina HiSeq 4000. CDR3 regions were amplified by Arm-PCR with iRepertoire HTBI primers to construct TCR beta libraries. PCR products were gel purified before sequencing. Per the original workflow: A total of fewer than 65 TRBV and approximately 15 TRBJ segments were identified across samples and were used for gene usage analysis of CDR3 amino acid clonotypes. COPE and FqMerger were used to merge the filtered high-quality paired reads into contigs. BLAST was used to align contigs to IMGT TRBV, TRBD and TRBJ reference genes, and CDR3 was defined according to IMGT. Highly expanded clones were defined as clonotypes with a frequency above 0.1%. Repertoire diversity was measured by Shannon entropy, and V-J evenness by the Gini coefficient. A clonotype found in more than one individual was treated as public. TCRdb reworked the public reads: Q25 trimming with fastp, MiXCR clone assembly, productive beta chains retained. All rows with the same CDR3 protein become a single entry with the most common DNA and genes. TCRdb's processing, not the authors', yielded these V and J calls. This sample has about 470,000 distinct CDR3 sequences in its table, and 20% of those were observed once. The ten largest clones take up 7.8% of the sample.

The specimen was peripheral blood mononuclear cells (PBMCs), collected when the disease was refractory, from a patient treated with antithyroid drugs. The clonotype originates from a female donor with Graves disease.

The sequence in DNA is TGTGCCAGCAGCGGGACAGGGAGCGGGTACGAGCAGTACTTC. This sequence encodes CASSGTGSGYEQYF. Rearrangement joined TRBV28 to TRBJ2-7; TRBD1 aligns with 9 central bases. The germline V gene sets CDR1 to MDHEN and CDR2 to SYDVKM. The CDR3 spans 14 residues, from the cysteine through the phenylalanine. Kept here is only the CDR3 DNA, which spans 42 bases and is read in frame from base 1. Unmatched junction bases come to 7, with V trimmed by 6 bases and J by 4 bases.